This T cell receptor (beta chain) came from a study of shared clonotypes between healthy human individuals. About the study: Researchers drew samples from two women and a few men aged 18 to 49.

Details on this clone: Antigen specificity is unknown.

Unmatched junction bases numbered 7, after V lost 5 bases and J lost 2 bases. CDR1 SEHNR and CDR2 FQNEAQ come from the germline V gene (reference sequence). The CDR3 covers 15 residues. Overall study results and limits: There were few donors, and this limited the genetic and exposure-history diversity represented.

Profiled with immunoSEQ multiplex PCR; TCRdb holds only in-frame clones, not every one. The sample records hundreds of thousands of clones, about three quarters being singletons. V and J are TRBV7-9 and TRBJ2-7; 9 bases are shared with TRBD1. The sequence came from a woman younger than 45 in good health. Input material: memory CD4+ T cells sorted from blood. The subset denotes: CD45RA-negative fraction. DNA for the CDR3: TGTGCCAGCAGCCCATACCGGGACAGGGCCTACGAGCAGTACTTC. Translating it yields CASSPYRDRAYEQYF.